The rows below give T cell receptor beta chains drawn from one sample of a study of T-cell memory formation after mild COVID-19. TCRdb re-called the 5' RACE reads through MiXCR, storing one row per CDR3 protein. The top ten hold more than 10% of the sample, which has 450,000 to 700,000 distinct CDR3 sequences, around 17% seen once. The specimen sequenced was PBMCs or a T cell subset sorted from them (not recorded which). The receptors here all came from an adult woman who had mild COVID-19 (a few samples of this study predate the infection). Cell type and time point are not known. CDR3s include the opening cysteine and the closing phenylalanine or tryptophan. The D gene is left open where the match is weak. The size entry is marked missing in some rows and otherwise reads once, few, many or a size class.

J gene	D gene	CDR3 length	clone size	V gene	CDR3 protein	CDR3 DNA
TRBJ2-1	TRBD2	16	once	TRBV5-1	CASSYGTSGTLDEQFF	TGCGCCAGCAGCTATGGGACTAGCGGGACTTTGGATGAGCAGTTCTTC
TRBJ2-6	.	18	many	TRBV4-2	CASKDGGGQVSGANVLTF	TGTGCCAGCAAAGATGGGGGAGGCCAAGTCTCTGGGGCCAACGTCCTGACTTTC
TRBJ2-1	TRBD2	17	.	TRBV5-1	CASSLVGTSGGAYEQFF	TGCGCCAGCAGCTTGGTCGGGACTAGCGGGGGGGCCTATGAGCAGTTCTTC
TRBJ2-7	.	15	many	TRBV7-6	CASSLGVERSYEQYF	TGTGCCAGCAGCTTGGGGGTAGAGAGGTCCTACGAGCAGTACTTC
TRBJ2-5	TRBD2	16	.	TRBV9	CASSDPLAGPQETQYF	TGTGCCAGCAGCGACCCCCTAGCGGGGCCCCAAGAGACCCAGTACTTC
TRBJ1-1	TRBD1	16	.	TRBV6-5	CASSYGTGLRNTEAFF	TGTGCCAGCAGTTACGGGACAGGGCTTCGGAACACTGAAGCTTTCTTT
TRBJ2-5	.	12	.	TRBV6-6	CASSAVGGSQYF	TGTGCCAGCAGTGCAGTGGGCGGGTCCCAGTACTTC
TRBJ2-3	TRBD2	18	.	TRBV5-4	CASSPTLLAGGKTDTQYF	TGTGCCAGCAGCCCGACCCTACTAGCGGGGGGGAAGACAGATACGCAGTATTTT
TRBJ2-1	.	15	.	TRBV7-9	CASSSWDDRYNEQFF	TGTGCCAGCAGCTCTTGGGATGACCGATACAATGAGCAGTTCTTC
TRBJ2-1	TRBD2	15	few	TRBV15	CATSSGTSDYNEQFF	TGTGCCACCAGCAGTGGGACTAGCGACTACAATGAGCAGTTCTTC